These 18 T cell receptor beta chains came from one sample sequenced in a study of T-cell memory formation after mild COVID-19. Each CDR3 protein gets one entry after TCRdb re-called the 5' RACE reads with MiXCR. This table has about 350,000 distinct CDR3 sequences, approximately 13% appearing once. The material sequenced was PBMCs or a T cell subset sorted from them (not recorded which). The receptors derive from a young man who had mild COVID-19 (a few samples of this study predate the infection). Cell type and time point are not known.

There are a few counts of this clonotype. V usage is TRBV29-1 and J usage is TRBJ1-2; the D is unclear. V lost 4 bases, J lost 6 bases, and 12 bases lay in between. The germline gives CDR1 SQVTM, CDR2 ANQGSEA. The CDR3 contains 12 residues. This CDR3 reads CSVGAATDGYTF. The CDR3 nucleotides read TGCAGCGTTGGCGCAGCCACTGATGGCTACACCTTC.

On this clonotype itself: A much larger clone sits a single nucleotide away, making a read error possible. The J gene is TRBJ1-5, the V gene TRBV7-2; a possible D gene is TRBD1 (5 bases). Germline values: CDR1 SGHTA, CDR2 FQGNSA. The CDR3 has 14 amino acids. The ends were cut back, 4 bases at V and 2 bases at J, with 9 bases in the middle. The CDR3 sequence is CASSSGLGNQPQHF. The DNA for the CDR3 is TGTGCCAGCAGCTCGGGACTGGGCAATCAGCCCCAGCATTTT.

This clonotype has more than one count but fewer than ten. The chain recombines TRBV7-3 with TRBJ2-5; a possible D gene is TRBD1 (6 bases). CDR3 length: 14 amino acids. V was clipped by 5 bases and J by 4 bases, with 14 bases between them. The germline V gene encodes CDR1 SGHTA and CDR2 FQGTGA. The CDR3 sequence is CASSRSGRGETQYF. DNA for the CDR3: TGTGCCAGCAGCCGCTCGGGCAGGGGAGAGACCCAGTACTTC. The entire variable domain, with the rest obtained from reference TRBV7-3 and TRBJ2-5, is as follows: GAGVSQTPSNKVTEKGKYVELRCDPISGHTALYWYRQSLGQGPEFLIYFQGTGAADDSGLPNDRFFAVRPEGSVSTLKIQRTERGDSAVYLCASSRSGRGETQYFGPGTRLLVL.

This clonotype occurred a few times. V is TRBV5-5 and J is TRBJ1-3, with TRBD1 identical over 9 bases. There are 15 residues in the CDR3. From germline, CDR1 is SGHKS and CDR2 YYEKEE (reference sequence). Trimming removed 4 bases from V and 3 bases from J; junction bases left unmatched: 5. The CDR3 nucleotides are TGTGCCAGCAGCCGCGGACAGGGGCTTGGAAACACCATATATTTT. It yields the protein CASSRGQGLGNTIYF.

The chain couples TRBV5-6 to TRBJ2-7; TRBD2 matches at 13 bases. Looked up from germline, CDR1 is SGHDT and CDR2 is YYEEEE. V was pared by 4 bases and J by 4 bases, with 5 bases of the junction left unmatched. CDR3 length: 15 residues. The CDR3 loop reads CASSQGLAGAYEQYF. In DNA, the CDR3 is TGTGCCAGCAGCCAAGGACTAGCGGGGGCGTACGAGCAGTACTTC.

This clonotype has at least ten counts. The CDR3, as DNA: TGCGCCAGCAGCAATACAGGGGGATCCACTGAAGCTTTCTTT. Translated: CASSNTGGSTEAFF. The chain employs TRBV5-1 and TRBJ1-1; TRBD1 matches at 8 bases. The CDR3 has 14 amino acids. V shed 4 bases and J 4 bases; nucleotides not matched to a gene: 6. The germline V gene encodes CDR1 SGHRS and CDR2 YFSETQ.

The sample holds a few counts of this clonotype. This chain connects TRBV28 to TRBJ2-3; the match to TRBD2 covers 9 bases. This CDR3 has 16 residues. Looked up from germline, CDR1 is MDHEN and CDR2 is SYDVKM. Trimming removed 6 bases from V and 5 bases from J; junction bases left unmatched: 12. Written as DNA, the CDR3 is TGTGCCAGCAGCCTAGCGGGGAGGAGAGGGGGAGATACGCAGTATTTT. This gives the protein CASSLAGRRGGDTQYF.

The chain uses TRBV6-1 and TRBJ2-5, with 7 bases lining up with TRBD1. V shed 7 bases and J 1 base; nucleotides not matched to a gene: 9. This CDR3 is 15 amino acids long. Per the germline V gene, CDR1 is MNHNS and CDR2 is SASEGT. The CDR3 nucleotides read TGTGCCAGCACCCCGGACAGGTCCCGCCAAGAGACCCAGTACTTC. Amino acid sequence: CASTPDRSRQETQYF.

This clonotype was counted only a few times. The rearrangement links TRBV7-2 to TRBJ2-1, with TRBD2 identical over 7 bases. Germline-derived CDR1 and CDR2 are SGHTA and FQGNSA. V was pared by 2 bases and J by 3 bases, with 4 bases of the junction left unmatched. The CDR3 has 15 residues. The CDR3 reads CASSLSAGDYNEQFF. CDR3 nucleotide sequence: TGTGCCAGCAGCTTAAGTGCGGGGGACTACAATGAGCAGTTCTTC.

This clonotype has a handful of counts. DNA of the CDR3: TGTGCCAGCAGCTTAGTTGCACCCGGCATAGCCTACGAGCAGTACTTC. Its translation: CASSLVAPGIAYEQYF. The chain has TRBV7-9 and TRBJ2-7; D is undetermined. In germline, CDR1 is SEHNR, CDR2 FQNEAQ (reference sequence). V was cut by 1 base and J by 2 bases, with 15 bases left in between. CDR3 size: 16 residues.

This chain uses TRBV7-9 with TRBJ1-2, with a possible D match to TRBD1 (6 bases). CDR1 is SEHNR and CDR2 is FQNEAQ in the germline V gene (reference sequence). CDR3 length equals 14 residues. Trimming shortened V by 5 bases and J by 2 bases, and 12 bases separated the two germline ends. CDR3: CASSHRDKNYGYTF. CDR3 DNA sequence: TGTGCCAGCAGCCATCGGGACAAAAACTATGGCTACACCTTC. Filled out from reference TRBV7-9 and TRBJ1-2, the complete variable domain reads DTGVSQNPRHKITKRGQNVTFRCDPISEHNRLYWYRQTLGQGPEFLTYFQNEAQLEKSRLLSDRFSAERPKGSFSTLEIQRTEQGDSAMYLCASSHRDKNYGYTFGSGTRLTVV.

The genes are TRBV7-2 and TRBJ1-2; TRBD1 matches 8 bases. V shed 3 bases and J 4 bases; nucleotides not matched to a gene: 7. The CDR3 extends over 15 amino acids. Germline values: CDR1 SGHTA, CDR2 FQGNSA. CDR3 sequence (DNA): TGTGCCAGCAGCTTTTATACCGGGACAGGCTATGGCTACACCTTC. This translates into CASSFYTGTGYGYTF.

Only a few counts were recorded for this clonotype. The chain links TRBV7-9 to TRBJ2-5; TRBD1 aligns across 11 bases. CDR1 is SEHNR, CDR2 FQNEAQ, per germline (reference sequence). The CDR3 has 16 residues. V was pared by 3 bases and J by 5 bases, with 8 bases of the junction left unmatched. CDR3 nucleotide sequence: TGTGCCAGCAGCTTCGGGGACAGGGGGAAGCGGGAGACCCAGTACTTC. Translated: CASSFGDRGKRETQYF.

The chain is built from TRBV10-3 and TRBJ1-6; 8 nucleotides align to TRBD1. Trimming removed 6 bases from V and 7 bases from J; junction bases left unmatched: 8. CDR1 and CDR2 (germline): ENHRY, SYGVKD. The CDR3 totals 15 residues. The CDR3 loop reads CAIRSTGDNNSPLHF. The CDR3 bases are TGTGCCATCAGGTCGACAGGGGATAACAATTCACCCCTCCACTTT.

This clonotype was seen a few times. This chain links TRBV5-4 with TRBJ2-3; D gene unclear. Trimming took 4 bases from V and 7 from J, leaving 19 bases between them. This CDR3 spans 15 amino acids. Germline-derived CDR1 and CDR2 are SGHNT and YYREEE (reference sequence). For the CDR3, the DNA is TGTGCCAGCAGCCCGACCATTCTGAAAACGAATACGCAGTATTTT. As protein: CASSPTILKTNTQYF.

The CDR3, as DNA: TGTGCCAGCAGCCGGATGACTAGCGGGGAAGGTGAGCAGTACTTC. Amino acids: CASSRMTSGEGEQYF. This chain links TRBV7-2 with TRBJ2-7; 11 bases map to TRBD2. This CDR3 spans 15 amino acids. V was clipped by 5 bases and J by 7 bases; unmatched bases: 10. Germline V lookup: CDR1 SGHTA, CDR2 FQGNSA.

This clonotype was seen at least ten times. The V and J genes are TRBV6-1 and TRBJ2-7, with D tentatively TRBD1 or TRBD2 (5 bases each). This CDR3 is 14 amino acids long. V dropped 0 bases and J dropped 5 bases, with 11 bases sitting between them. In germline, CDR1 is MNHNS, CDR2 SASEGT. The CDR3 DNA reads TGTGCCAGCAGTGAAGCGCACGGGGACCACGAGCAGTACTTC. It yields the protein CASSEAHGDHEQYF.

V and J are TRBV7-9 and TRBJ2-1; D possibly corresponds to TRBD2 (5 bases). This CDR3 region has 13 residues. With 3 bases removed from V and 9 bases from J, the gap between germline ends came to 12 bases. CDR1 and CDR2 from the germline V gene are SEHNR and FQNEAQ (reference sequence). CDR3 sequence: CASSFGLGGEQFF. DNA of the CDR3: TGTGCCAGCAGCTTCGGACTTGGCGGTGAGCAGTTCTTC.